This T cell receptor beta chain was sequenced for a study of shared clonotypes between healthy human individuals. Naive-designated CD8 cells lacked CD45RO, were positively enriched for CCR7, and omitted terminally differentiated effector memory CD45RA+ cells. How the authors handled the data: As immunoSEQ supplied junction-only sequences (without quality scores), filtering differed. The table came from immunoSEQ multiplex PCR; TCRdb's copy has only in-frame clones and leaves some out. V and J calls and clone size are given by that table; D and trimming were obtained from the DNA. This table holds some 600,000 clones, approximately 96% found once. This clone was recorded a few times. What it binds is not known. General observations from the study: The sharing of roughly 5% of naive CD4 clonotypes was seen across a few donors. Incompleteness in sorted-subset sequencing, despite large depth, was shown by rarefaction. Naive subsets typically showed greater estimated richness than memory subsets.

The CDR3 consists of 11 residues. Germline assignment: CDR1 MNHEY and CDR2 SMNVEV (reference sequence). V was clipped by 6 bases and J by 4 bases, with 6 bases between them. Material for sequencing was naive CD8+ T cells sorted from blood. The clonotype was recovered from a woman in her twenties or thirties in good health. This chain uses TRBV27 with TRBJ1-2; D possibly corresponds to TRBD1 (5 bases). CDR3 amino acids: CASRTVYGYTF. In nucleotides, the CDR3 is TGTGCCAGCAGGACAGTCTATGGCTACACCTTC.